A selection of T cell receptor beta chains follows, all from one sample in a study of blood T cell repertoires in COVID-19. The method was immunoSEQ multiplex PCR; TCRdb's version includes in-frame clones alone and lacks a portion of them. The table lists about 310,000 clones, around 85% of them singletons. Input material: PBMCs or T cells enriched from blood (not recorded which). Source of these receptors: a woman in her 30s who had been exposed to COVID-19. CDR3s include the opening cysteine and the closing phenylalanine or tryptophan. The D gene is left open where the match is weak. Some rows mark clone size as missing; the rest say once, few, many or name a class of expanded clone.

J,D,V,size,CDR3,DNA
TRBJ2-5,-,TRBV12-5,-,CASGIGETQYF,TGTGCTAGTGGTATCGGGGAGACCCAGTACTTC
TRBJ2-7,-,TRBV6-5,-,CASTVGGTASYEQYF,TGTGCCAGCACCGTAGGGGGGACAGCCTCCTACGAGCAGTACTTC
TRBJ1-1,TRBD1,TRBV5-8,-,CASSPVGQGLTEAFF,TGTGCCAGCAGCCCTGTTGGACAGGGGCTCACTGAAGCTTTCTTT
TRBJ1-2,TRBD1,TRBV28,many,CASSLTKTGAADGYTF,TGTGCCAGCAGTCTAACCAAGACAGGGGCTGCCGATGGCTACACCTTC
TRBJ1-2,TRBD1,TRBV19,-,CASSTTPGAGGIYGYTF,TGTGCCAGTAGTACGACTCCCGGGGCAGGGGGAATCTATGGCTACACCTTC
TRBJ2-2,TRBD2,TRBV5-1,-,CASSLSGQNTGELFF,TGCGCCAGCAGCCTTAGCGGGCAGAACACCGGGGAGCTGTTTTTT
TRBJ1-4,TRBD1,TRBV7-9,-,CASSLAGGQSNEKLFF,TGTGCCAGCAGCTTAGCGGGGGGACAGTCTAATGAAAAACTGTTTTTT
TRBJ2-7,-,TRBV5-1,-,CASSLSQGLSEQYF,TGCGCCAGCAGCTTGAGTCAGGGCCTAAGCGAGCAGTACTTC
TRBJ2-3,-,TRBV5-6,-,CASVDTGDTQYF,TGTGCCAGCGTCGATACAGGAGATACGCAGTATTTT
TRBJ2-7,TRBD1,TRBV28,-,CASSLEGQGSYEQYF,TGTGCCAGCAGTTTGGAGGGACAGGGTTCCTACGAGCAGTACTTC
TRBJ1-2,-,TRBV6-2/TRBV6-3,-,CASNYGRHPHGYTF,TGTGCCAGCAATTACGGCAGGCACCCCCATGGCTACACCTTC
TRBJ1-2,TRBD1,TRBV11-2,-,CASSSSRTGSNYGYTF,TGTGCCAGCAGCTCCTCCCGGACAGGATCTAACTATGGCTACACCTTC
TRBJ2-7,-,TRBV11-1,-,CASSTRTPTHEQYF,TGTGCCAGCAGCACGCGGACTCCTACCCACGAGCAGTACTTC
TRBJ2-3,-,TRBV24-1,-,CATSVGPGSTDTQYF,TGTGCCACCAGTGTAGGTCCCGGGAGCACAGATACGCAGTATTTT
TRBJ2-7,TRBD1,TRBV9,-,CASSVGRGLSYEQYF,TGTGCCAGCAGCGTAGGCAGGGGGCTGTCCTACGAGCAGTACTTC
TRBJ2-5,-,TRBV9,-,CASSVEGQGKTQYF,TGTGCCAGCAGCGTAGAGGGTCAGGGGAAGACCCAGTACTTC
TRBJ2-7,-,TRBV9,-,CASSVNPQGTEQYF,TGTGCCAGCAGCGTAAATCCCCAGGGTACCGAGCAGTACTTC
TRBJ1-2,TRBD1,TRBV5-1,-,CASSLGQGWVNYGYTF,TGCGCCAGCAGCTTGGGACAGGGCTGGGTTAACTATGGCTACACCTTC
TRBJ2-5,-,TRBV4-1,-,CASSQVPATVQETQYF,TGCGCCAGCAGCCAAGTGCCCGCGACAGTCCAAGAGACCCAGTACTTC
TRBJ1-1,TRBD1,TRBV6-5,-,CASSYSMTGGTEAFF,TGTGCCAGCAGTTACTCTATGACAGGGGGCACTGAAGCTTTCTTT
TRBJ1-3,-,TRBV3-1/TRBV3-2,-,CASSQVTRAYSGNTIYF,TGTGCCAGCAGCCAAGTTACCAGGGCTTACTCTGGAAACACCATATATTTT
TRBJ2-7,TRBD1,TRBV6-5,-,CASIHPGQPYEQYF,TGTGCCAGCATTCATCCGGGACAGCCCTACGAGCAGTACTTC
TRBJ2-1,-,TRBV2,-,CASSEDGGYNEQFF,TGTGCCAGCAGTGAAGACGGAGGGTACAATGAGCAGTTCTTC
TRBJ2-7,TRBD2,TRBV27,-,CASSFRGGDRDEQYF,TGTGCCAGCAGTTTTCGGGGGGGAGATAGAGACGAGCAGTACTTC
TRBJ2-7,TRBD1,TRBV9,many,CASSVGQGIYEQYF,TGTGCCAGCAGCGTTGGACAGGGGATCTACGAGCAGTACTTC
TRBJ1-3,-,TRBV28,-,CASRHGARGIGNTIYF,TGTGCCAGCAGGCATGGGGCCAGGGGCATAGGAAACACCATATATTTT
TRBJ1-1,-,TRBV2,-,CARSREVEAFF,TGTGCCAGAAGTCGGGAGGTTGAAGCTTTCTTT
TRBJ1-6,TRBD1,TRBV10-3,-,CAISDLGQGANSPLHF,TGTGCCATCAGTGACTTGGGACAGGGGGCTAATTCACCCCTCCACTTT
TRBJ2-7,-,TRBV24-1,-,CATSDTRQSSYEQYF,TGTGCCACCAGTGATACTCGACAGAGTTCCTACGAGCAGTACTTC
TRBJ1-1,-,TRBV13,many,CASSFGPGGRAEAFF,TGTGCCAGCAGCTTTGGCCCCGGGGGGCGGGCTGAAGCTTTCTTT
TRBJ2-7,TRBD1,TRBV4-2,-,CASGLTGDHYEQYF,TGTGCCAGCGGGTTGACAGGGGACCACTACGAGCAGTACTTC
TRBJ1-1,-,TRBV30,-,CAWRTAAGAFF,TGTGCCTGGAGGACAGCGGCGGGGGCTTTCTTT
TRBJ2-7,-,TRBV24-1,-,CATEAPSYEQYF,TGTGCCACCGAGGCCCCCTCCTACGAGCAGTACTTC
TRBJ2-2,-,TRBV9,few,CASSVEGANTGELFF,TGTGCCAGCAGCGTAGAAGGGGCGAACACCGGGGAGCTGTTTTTT
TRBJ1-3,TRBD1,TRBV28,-,CASSSIERQGWGNTIYF,TGTGCCAGCAGCTCCATCGAAAGACAGGGCTGGGGAAACACCATATATTTT
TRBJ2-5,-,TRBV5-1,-,CASSSSGQRQETQYF,TGCGCCAGCAGCTCAAGCGGGCAAAGGCAAGAGACCCAGTACTTC
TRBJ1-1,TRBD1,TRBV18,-,CASSGQGNTEAFF,TGTGCCAGCTCCGGACAGGGTAACACTGAAGCTTTCTTT
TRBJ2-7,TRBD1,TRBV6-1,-,CASSERGQAYEQYF,TGTGCCAGCAGTGAAAGAGGACAGGCCTACGAGCAGTACTTC
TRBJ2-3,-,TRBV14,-,CASSQDSVTDTQYF,TGTGCCAGCAGCCAGGATAGCGTCACAGATACGCAGTATTTT
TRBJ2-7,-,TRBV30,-,CAGSEGYEQYF,TGTGCCGGGTCTGAGGGCTACGAGCAGTACTTC
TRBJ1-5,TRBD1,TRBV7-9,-,CASSSGTGFNQPQHF,TGTGCCAGCAGCTCCGGGACAGGGTTTAATCAGCCCCAGCATTTT
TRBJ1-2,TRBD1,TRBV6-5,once,CASSYRTTGAGYTF,TGTGCCAGCAGTTACCGAACAACAGGGGCTGGCTACACCTTC
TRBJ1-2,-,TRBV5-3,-,CARRSQPGGPPYGYTF,TGTGCCAGAAGAAGCCAGCCCGGAGGCCCCCCCTATGGCTACACCTTC
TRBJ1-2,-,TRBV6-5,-,CASSYGLNYGYTF,TGTGCCAGCAGTTACGGCCTTAACTATGGCTACACCTTC